The clone carrying this T cell receptor beta chain showed up just a few times. The antigen remains undetermined. Looked up from germline, CDR1 is SGHRS and CDR2 is YFSETQ. V shed 2 bases and J shed 5 bases, with 14 bases lying between them. There are 14 residues in the CDR3. This specimen belongs to a study of T-cell reconstitution after alpha-beta-depleted transplantation in children. Broader study findings: Surviving recipient T cells and intrathymic progenitors accounted for some patients' high TCRbeta diversity at day 60. At one year after transplant, newly produced T cells mostly accounted for T-cell counts and diversity. There were reportedly several hundred expanded graft clones from which alpha-beta T cells came about two months after transplant.

For TCRbeta, the library was prepared with unique molecular identifiers. MiXCR, applied by TCRdb to the PCR reads, yields one record per CDR3 protein. This table has 500,000 to 650,000 distinct CDR3 sequences, 11% appearing once. The rearrangement joins TRBV5-1 to TRBJ2-7; D possibly corresponds to TRBD2 (6 bases). The clonotype was recovered from a female patient aged 2-9 years who had a stem cell transplant for aplastic anemia, so the T cells may come from the graft donor. Sequenced here: PBMCs, mostly from graft donor cells, sampled 180 days after TCRalphabeta/CD19-depleted stem cell transplant. The CDR3 coding sequence is TGCGCCAGCAGCTTCCGTGGGACTCCTCACGAGCAGTACTTC. Translation: CASSFRGTPHEQYF.